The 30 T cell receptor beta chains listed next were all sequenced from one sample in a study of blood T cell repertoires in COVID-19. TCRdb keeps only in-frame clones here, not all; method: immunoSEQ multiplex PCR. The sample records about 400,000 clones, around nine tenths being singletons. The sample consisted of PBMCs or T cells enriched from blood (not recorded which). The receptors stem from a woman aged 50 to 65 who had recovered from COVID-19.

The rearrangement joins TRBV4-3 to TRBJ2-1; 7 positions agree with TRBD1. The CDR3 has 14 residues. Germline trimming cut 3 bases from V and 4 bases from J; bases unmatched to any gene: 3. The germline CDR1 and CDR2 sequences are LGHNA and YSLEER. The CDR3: CASSHDREYNEQFF. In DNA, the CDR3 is TGCGCCAGCAGCCACGACAGGGAATACAATGAGCAGTTCTTC.

The chain's CDR3 is CASSPPEGRDTQYF. CDR3 coding DNA: TGTGCCAGCTCACCACCTGAGGGCCGGGATACGCAGTATTTT. This chain uses TRBV18 with TRBJ2-3; tentatively, D is TRBD2 (5 bases). CDR1 KGHSH and CDR2 LQKENI come from the germline V gene. The CDR3 has 14 amino acids. The V gene lost 0 bases and the J gene lost 6 bases, with 10 bases spanning the gap.

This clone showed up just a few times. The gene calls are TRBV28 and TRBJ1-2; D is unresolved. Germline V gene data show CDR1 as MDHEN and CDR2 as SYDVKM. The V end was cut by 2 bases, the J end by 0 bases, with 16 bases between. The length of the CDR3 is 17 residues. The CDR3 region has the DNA TGTGCCAGCAGTTTAGTCCCCTTAACTCCTACTAACTATGGCTACACCTTC. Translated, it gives CASSLVPLTPTNYGYTF.

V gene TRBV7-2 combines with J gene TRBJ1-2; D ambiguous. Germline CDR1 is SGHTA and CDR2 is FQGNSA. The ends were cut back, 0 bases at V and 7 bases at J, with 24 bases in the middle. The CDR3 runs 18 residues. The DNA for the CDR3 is TGTGCCAGCAGCTTAGCAGCCACCACAGCCACGCGGGGAGGTGGCTACACCTTC. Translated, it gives CASSLAATTATRGGGYTF.

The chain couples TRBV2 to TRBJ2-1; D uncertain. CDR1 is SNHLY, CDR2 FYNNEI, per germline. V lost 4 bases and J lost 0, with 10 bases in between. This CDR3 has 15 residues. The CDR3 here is CASSGQVRSYNEQFF. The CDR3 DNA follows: TGTGCCAGCAGTGGCCAGGTCCGCTCCTACAATGAGCAGTTCTTC.

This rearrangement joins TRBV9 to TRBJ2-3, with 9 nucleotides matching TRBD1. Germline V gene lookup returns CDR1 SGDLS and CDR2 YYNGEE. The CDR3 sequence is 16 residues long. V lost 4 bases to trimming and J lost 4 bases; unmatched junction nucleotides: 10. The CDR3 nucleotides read TGTGCCAGCAGCCTCCGCGGGACAGGGATACCAGATACGCAGTATTTT. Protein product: CASSLRGTGIPDTQYF.

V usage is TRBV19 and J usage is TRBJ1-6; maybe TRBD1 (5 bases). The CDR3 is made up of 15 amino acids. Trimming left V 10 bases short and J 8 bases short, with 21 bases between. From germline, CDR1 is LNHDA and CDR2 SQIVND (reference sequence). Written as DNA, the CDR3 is TGTGCCACCAGGAGCGGGGGAAGTACTTATTCACCCCTCCACTTT. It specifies CATRSGGSTYSPLHF.

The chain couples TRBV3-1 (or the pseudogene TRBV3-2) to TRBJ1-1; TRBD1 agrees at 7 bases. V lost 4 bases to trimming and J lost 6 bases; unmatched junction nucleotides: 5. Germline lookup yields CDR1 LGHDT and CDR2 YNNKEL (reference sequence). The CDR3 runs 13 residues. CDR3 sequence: CASSPLQGAEAFF. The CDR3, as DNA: TGTGCCAGCAGCCCACTCCAGGGGGCTGAAGCTTTCTTT.

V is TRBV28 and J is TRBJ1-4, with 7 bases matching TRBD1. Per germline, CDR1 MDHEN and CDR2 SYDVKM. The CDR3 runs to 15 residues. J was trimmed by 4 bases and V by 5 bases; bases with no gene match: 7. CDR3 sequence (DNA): TGTGCCAGCAGTCGAGGTCAGGGGGGTAATGAAAAACTGTTTTTT. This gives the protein CASSRGQGGNEKLFF.

CDR3: CASSLYSGGAGDTQYF. Written as DNA, the CDR3 is TGTGCCAGCAGCTTATATAGCGGGGGGGCCGGAGATACGCAGTATTTT. The genes are TRBV11-2 and TRBJ2-3; 11 bases are shared with TRBD2. The germline V gene encodes CDR1 SGHAT and CDR2 FQNNGV. The CDR3 spans 16 residues. The ends lost 2 bases at V and 5 bases at J; junction bases unmatched: 6. Full variable domain (outside the CDR3, taken from reference TRBV11-2 and TRBJ2-3): EAGVAQSPRYKIIEKRQSVAFWCNPISGHATLYWYQQILGQGPKLLIQFQNNGVVDDSQLPKDRFSAERLKGVDSTLKIQPAKLEDSAVYLCASSLYSGGAGDTQYFGPGTRLTVL.

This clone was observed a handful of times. The CDR3 loop reads CASSLTRGLWSEAFF. The CDR3 DNA follows: TGTGCCAGCAGTTTAACCAGAGGGCTGTGGTCTGAAGCTTTCTTT. The chain recombines TRBV27 with TRBJ1-1, with D uncertain. CDR3 length: 15 amino acids. CDR1 and CDR2 from the germline V gene are MNHEY and SMNVEV (reference sequence). With 2 bases removed from V and 6 bases from J, the gap between germline ends came to 16 bases.

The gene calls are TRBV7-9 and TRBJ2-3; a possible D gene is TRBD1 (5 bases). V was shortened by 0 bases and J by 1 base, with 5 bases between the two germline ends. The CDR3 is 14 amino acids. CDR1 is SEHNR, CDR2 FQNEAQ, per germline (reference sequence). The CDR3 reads CASSLATGTDTQYF. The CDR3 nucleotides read TGTGCCAGCAGCTTAGCGACAGGCACAGATACGCAGTATTTT.

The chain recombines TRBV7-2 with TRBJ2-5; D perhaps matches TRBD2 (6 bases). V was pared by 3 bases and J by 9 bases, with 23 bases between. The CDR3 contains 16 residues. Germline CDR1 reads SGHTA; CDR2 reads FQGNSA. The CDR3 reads CASSLKTGLAVGAQYF. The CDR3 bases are TGTGCCAGCAGCTTGAAGACGGGACTCGCCGTGGGGGCCCAGTACTTC.

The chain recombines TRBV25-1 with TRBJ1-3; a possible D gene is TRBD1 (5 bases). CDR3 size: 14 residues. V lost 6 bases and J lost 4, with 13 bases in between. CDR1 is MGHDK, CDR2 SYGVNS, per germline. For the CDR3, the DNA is TGTGCCAGCAGGGCCGGGGGGGGAGGAAACACCATATATTTT. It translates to CASRAGGGGNTIYF.

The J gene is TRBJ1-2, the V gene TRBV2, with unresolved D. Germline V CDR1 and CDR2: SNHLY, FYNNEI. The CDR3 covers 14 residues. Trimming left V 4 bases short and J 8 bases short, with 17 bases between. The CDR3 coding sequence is TGTGCCAGCAGTGTCAGCCGGTCTAGCGGAGGCTACACCTTC. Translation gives CASSVSRSSGGYTF.

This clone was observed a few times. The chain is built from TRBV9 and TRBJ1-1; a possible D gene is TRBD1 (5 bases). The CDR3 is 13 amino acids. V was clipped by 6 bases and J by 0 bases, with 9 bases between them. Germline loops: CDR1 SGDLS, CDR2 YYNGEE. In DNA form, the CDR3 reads TGTGCCAGCACAGGGTTGGTGAACACTGAAGCTTTCTTT. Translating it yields CASTGLVNTEAFF.

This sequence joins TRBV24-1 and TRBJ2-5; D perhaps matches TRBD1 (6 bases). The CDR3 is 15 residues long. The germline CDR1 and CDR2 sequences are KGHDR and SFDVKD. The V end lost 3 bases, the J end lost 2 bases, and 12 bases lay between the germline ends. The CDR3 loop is CATSDVTGNQETQYF. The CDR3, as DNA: TGTGCCACCAGTGATGTGACAGGTAATCAAGAGACCCAGTACTTC.

CDR3 region: CASSPRTGTSRETQYF. Written as DNA, the CDR3 is TGTGCCAGCAGCCCCCGAACCGGGACTAGTCGAGAGACCCAGTACTTC. The chain is built from TRBV7-2 and TRBJ2-5; TRBD2 matches at 8 bases. The length of the CDR3 is 16 residues. Trimming at V came to 5 bases and at J to 4 bases, leaving 12 bases not matched to a gene. Germline V gene sequence: CDR1 SGHTA, CDR2 FQGNSA.

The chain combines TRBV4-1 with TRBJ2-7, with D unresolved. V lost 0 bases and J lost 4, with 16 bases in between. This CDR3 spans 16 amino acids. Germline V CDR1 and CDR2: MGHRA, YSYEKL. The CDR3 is CASSQDFGSGIYEQYF. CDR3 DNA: TGCGCCAGCAGCCAAGATTTTGGGTCGGGTATTTACGAGCAGTACTTC.

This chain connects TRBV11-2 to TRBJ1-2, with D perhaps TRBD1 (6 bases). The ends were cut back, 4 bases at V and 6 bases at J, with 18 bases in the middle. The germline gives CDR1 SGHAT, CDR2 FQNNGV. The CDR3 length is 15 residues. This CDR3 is CASSSDFGGLDGYTF. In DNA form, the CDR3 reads TGTGCCAGCAGCTCTGACTTCGGGGGGCTGGATGGCTACACCTTC.

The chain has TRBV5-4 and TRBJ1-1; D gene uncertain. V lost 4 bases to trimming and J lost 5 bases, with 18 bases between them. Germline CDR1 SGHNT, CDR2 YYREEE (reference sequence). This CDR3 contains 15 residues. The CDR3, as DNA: TGTGCCAGCAGCGCGGACCCCCGGGGTAAAACTGAAGCTTTCTTT. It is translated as CASSADPRGKTEAFF.

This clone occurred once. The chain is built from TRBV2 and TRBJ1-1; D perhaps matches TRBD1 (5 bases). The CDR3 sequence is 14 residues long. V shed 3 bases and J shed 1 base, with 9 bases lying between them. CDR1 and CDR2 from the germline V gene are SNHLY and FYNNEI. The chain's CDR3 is CASSESQENTEAFF. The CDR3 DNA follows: TGTGCCAGCAGTGAGTCACAGGAGAACACTGAAGCTTTCTTT.

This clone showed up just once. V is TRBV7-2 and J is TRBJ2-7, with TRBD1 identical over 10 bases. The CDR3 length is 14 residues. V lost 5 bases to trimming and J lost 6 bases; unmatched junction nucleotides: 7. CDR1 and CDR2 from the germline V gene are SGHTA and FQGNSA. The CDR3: CASSGDRGFGEQYF. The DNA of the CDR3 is TGTGCCAGCAGCGGGGACAGGGGATTCGGCGAGCAGTACTTC.

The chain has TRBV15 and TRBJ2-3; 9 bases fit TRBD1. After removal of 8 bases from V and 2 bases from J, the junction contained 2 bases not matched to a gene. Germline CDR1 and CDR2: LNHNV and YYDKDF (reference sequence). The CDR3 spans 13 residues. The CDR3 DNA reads TGTGCCACCGGACAGGGGAACACAGATACGCAGTATTTT. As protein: CATGQGNTDTQYF.

CDR3 protein: CANRLTQGANVGNTIYF. The DNA of the CDR3 is TGTGCCAACAGGCTTACACAGGGGGCGAATGTTGGAAACACCATATATTTT. The chain has TRBV5-5 and TRBJ1-3; 9 positions agree with TRBD1. CDR3 length equals 17 residues. V lost 9 bases, J lost 3 bases, and 16 bases stayed unmatched. CDR1 and CDR2 (germline): SGHKS, YYEKEE (reference sequence).

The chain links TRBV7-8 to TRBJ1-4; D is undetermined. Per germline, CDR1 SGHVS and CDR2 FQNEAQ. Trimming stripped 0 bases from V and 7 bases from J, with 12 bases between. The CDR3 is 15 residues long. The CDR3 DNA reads TGTGCCAGCAGCTTAGCACAGTCGGAAAGTGAAAAACTGTTTTTT. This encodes CASSLAQSESEKLFF.

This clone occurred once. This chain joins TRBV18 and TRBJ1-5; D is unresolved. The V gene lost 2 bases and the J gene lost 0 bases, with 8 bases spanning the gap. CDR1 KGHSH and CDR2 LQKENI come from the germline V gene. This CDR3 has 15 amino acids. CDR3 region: CASSPSSVSNQPQHF. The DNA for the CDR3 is TGTGCCAGCTCACCATCGTCCGTTAGCAATCAGCCCCAGCATTTT.

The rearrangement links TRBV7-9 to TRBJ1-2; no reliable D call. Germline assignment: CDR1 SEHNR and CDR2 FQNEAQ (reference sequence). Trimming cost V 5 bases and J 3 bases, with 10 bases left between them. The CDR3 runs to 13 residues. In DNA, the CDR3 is TGTGCCAGCAGCGGGCCGCTGGACTATGGCTACACCTTC. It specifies CASSGPLDYGYTF.

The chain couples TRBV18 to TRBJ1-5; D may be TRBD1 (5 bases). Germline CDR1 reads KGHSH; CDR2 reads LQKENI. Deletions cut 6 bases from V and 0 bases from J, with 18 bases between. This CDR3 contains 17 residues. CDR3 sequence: CASSQSWGGDSNQPQHF. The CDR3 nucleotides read TGTGCCAGCTCCCAATCCTGGGGCGGGGATAGCAATCAGCCCCAGCATTTT. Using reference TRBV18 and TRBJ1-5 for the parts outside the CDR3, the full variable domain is NAGVMQNPRHLVRRRGQEARLRCSPMKGHSHVYWYRQLPEEGLKFMVYLQKENIIDESGMPKERFSAEFPKEGPSILRIQQVVRGDSAAYFCASSQSWGGDSNQPQHFGDGTRLSIL.

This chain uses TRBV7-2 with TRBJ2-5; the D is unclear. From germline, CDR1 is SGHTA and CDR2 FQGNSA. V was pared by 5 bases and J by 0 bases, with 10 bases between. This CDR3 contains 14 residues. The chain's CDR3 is CASSPRPYQETQYF. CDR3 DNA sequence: TGTGCCAGCAGCCCCCGTCCGTACCAAGAGACCCAGTACTTC.